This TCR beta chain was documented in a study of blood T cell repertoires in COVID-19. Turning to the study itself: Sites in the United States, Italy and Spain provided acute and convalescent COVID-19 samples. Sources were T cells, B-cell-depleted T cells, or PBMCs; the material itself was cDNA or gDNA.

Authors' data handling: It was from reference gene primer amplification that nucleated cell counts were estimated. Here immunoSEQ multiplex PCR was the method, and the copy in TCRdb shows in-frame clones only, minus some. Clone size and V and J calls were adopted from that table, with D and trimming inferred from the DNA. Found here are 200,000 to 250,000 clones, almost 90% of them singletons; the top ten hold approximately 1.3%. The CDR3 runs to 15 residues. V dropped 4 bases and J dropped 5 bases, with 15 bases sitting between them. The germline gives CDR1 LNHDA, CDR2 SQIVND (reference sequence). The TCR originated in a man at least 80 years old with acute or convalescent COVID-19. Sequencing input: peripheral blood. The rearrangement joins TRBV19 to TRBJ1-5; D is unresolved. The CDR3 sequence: CASSTQISSYQPQHF. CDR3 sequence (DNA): TGTGCCAGTAGTACTCAAATTTCGAGCTATCAGCCCCAGCATTTT.